This T cell receptor beta chain derives from a study of shared clonotypes between healthy human individuals. Study summary: Used for every donor were three CD4 naive, three CD4 memory, two CD8 naive and one CD8 memory plate. Whole-study results and caveats: The sharing of about 5% of naive CD4 clonotypes was seen across a handful of donors. Shared clonotypes across all four donors exceeded non-shared ones in generation probability.

The assay was immunoSEQ multiplex PCR, and TCRdb's table has in-frame clones only and misses some. Here the sample spans 2 million to 2.5 million clones, approximately 94% being singletons. Losses at the gene ends were 0 bases for V and 8 bases for J; bases not matched to a gene: 3. This CDR3 region has 14 residues. CDR1 is SGDLS and CDR2 is YYNGEE in the germline V gene. With respect to this clone: Its antigen remains unknown.

Naive-designated CD8 cells lacked CD45RO, were positively enriched for CCR7, and omitted terminally differentiated effector memory CD45RA+ cells. Nashville, Tennessee was home to all donors, who were Caucasian adults. The sample comprised naive CD8+ T cells from PBMCs. The TCR was taken from a man between 18 and 35 years old in good health. Some clones in this sample may be carry-over from other donors' samples. The chain joins TRBV9 to TRBJ1-5, with 9 bases matching TRBD1. The CDR3, as DNA: TGTGCCAGCAGCGTAGGGGACAGGGCGGAGCCCCAGCATTTT. It encodes CASSVGDRAEPQHF. The whole variable domain, remainder taken from reference TRBV9 and TRBJ1-5, is DSGVTQTPKHLITATGQRVTLRCSPRSGDLSVYWYQQSLDQGLQFLIQYYNGEERAKGNILERFSAQQFPDLHSELNLSSLELGDSALYFCASSVGDRAEPQHFGDGTRLSIL.